The 32 T cell receptor beta chains listed next were all sequenced from one sample in a study of CD8+CD57+ T cells in acquired aplastic anemia. Investigators profiled TCR beta VDJ and CDR3 from genomic DNA template. TCRdb called the reads again in MiXCR, with one record for every CDR3 protein. The sample includes about 81,000 distinct CDR3 sequences, under 50% of them seen just once. The source material was sorted CD4+, CD8+, or CD8+CD57+ T cells (not recorded which) from PBMCs. Receptors originate from a human donor in good health, serving as a control.

As concerns this clonotype: This CDR3 is missing its conserved last phenylalanine or tryptophan, likely due to a read error. J is TRBJ2-3 and V is TRBV11-2, with 7 bases identical to TRBD1. V gave up 10 bases and J gave up 3 bases; unmatched junction bases: 13. Germline V gives CDR1 SGHAT, CDR2 FQNNGV. This CDR3 has 15 amino acids. The CDR3 sequence is CATTWKGGLTDTQYS. DNA of the CDR3: TGTGCCACCACTTGGAAAGGGGGCCTAACAGATACGCAGTATTCT.

This clonotype was counted ten times or more. The chain is built from TRBV6-2 or TRBV6-3 and TRBJ2-3; weak D call: TRBD1 (6 bases). The CDR3 has 15 residues. Germline V gene lookup returns CDR1 MNHEY and CDR2 SVGEGT. V lost 4 bases and J 0 bases, leaving 11 bases between the germline ends. The CDR3 spells CASSWTATSTDTQYF. The CDR3 bases are TGTGCCAGCAGTTGGACAGCTACTAGCACAGATACGCAGTATTTT.

The chain links TRBV15 to TRBJ2-5; tentatively, D is TRBD1 (6 bases). This CDR3 region has 14 residues. The germline V gene has CDR1 LNHNV and CDR2 YYDKDF (reference sequence). V dropped 0 bases and J dropped 5 bases, with 10 bases sitting between them. CDR3 nucleotides: TGTGCCACCAGCAGAGATGGGGGCGGGGAGACCCAGTACTTC. This gives the protein CATSRDGGGETQYF.

This rearrangement joins TRBV2 to TRBJ2-7, with a tentative D call TRBD1 (6 bases). Germline CDR1 reads SNHLY; CDR2 reads FYNNEI. This CDR3 contains 13 residues. Trimming took 8 bases from V and 7 from J, leaving 18 bases between them. The DNA for the CDR3 is TGTGCCAGCTGTACAGGGCCTCCAGGGGAGCAGTACTTC. It encodes CASCTGPPGEQYF.

This clonotype was detected only a few times. A much larger clone lies one base from this, so it may be a read error. The V call is TRBV9, the J call TRBJ1-2, with D tentatively TRBD1 (6 bases). The length of the CDR3 is 17 residues. Trimming left V 3 bases short and J 4 bases short, with 22 bases between. CDR1 is SGDLS and CDR2 is YYNGEE in the germline V gene. CDR3 sequence: CASSGWNREAGGYGYTF. The CDR3 bases are TGTGCCAGCAGCGGATGGAACAGGGAGGCTGGCGGCTATGGCTACACCTTC.

This clonotype was observed once. The chain joins TRBV25-1 to TRBJ2-3; TRBD2 agrees at 14 bases. Germline loops: CDR1 MGHDK, CDR2 SYGVNS. The CDR3 is made up of 15 amino acids. V lost 8 bases to trimming and J lost 11 bases; unmatched junction nucleotides: 12. This CDR3 is CASGGLAGGLDEQYF. The CDR3 DNA is TGTGCCAGCGGCGGACTAGCGGGGGGCCTGGATGAGCAGTATTTT.

Concerning this clonotype itself: Possible read error: a much larger clone is one base away. The V gene is TRBV4-2, the J gene TRBJ1-2; tentatively, D is TRBD1 (5 bases). The CDR3 is 13 amino acids. The V end was cut by 6 bases, the J end by 7 bases, with 15 bases between. Germline CDR1 is LGHNA and CDR2 is YNFKEQ. CDR3: CASRGGRDCGYTF. The CDR3 nucleotides are TGTGCCAGCAGGGGAGGGAGGGACTGTGGCTACACCTTC.

Comments on this clonotype: One end of the junction does not line up with germline, which may come from a read error. The J gene is TRBJ1-2, the V gene TRBV2, with unresolved D. CDR1 SNHLY and CDR2 FYNNEI come from the germline V gene. CDR3 length: 10 amino acids. The CDR3 is CARRTRATCF. CDR3 nucleotides: TGTGCCAGACGAACGAGGGCAACCTGCTTC. The entire variable domain, with the rest obtained from reference TRBV2 and TRBJ1-2, is as follows: EPEVTQTPSHQVTQMGQEVILRCVPISNHLYFYWYRQILGQKVEFLVSFYNNEISEKSEIFDDQFSVERPDGSNFTLKIRSTKLEDSAMYFCARRTRATCFGSGTRLTVV.

This clonotype came up once. Sequence at one end of the junction differs from germline and may be a read error. This chain joins TRBV15 and TRBJ1-6; D is uncertain. Germline lookup yields CDR1 LNHNV and CDR2 YYDKDF (reference sequence). CDR3 size: 15 residues. The CDR3: CATSRDMKLGSPLHF. CDR3 DNA sequence: TGTGCTACCAGCAGAGACATGAAATTAGGTTCACCCCTCCACTTT.

This clonotype has ten or more counts. The chain links TRBV15 to TRBJ1-1, with D possibly being TRBD1 (5 bases). The length of the CDR3 is 14 residues. Germline V gene sequence: CDR1 LNHNV, CDR2 YYDKDF (reference sequence). With 0 bases removed from V and 10 bases from J, the gap between germline ends came to 15 bases. This chain's CDR3 is CATSRDQEGIGAFF. The DNA of the CDR3 is TGTGCCACCAGCAGAGATCAGGAGGGGATAGGAGCTTTCTTT.

Many counts were recorded for this clonotype. V gene TRBV6-5 combines with J gene TRBJ2-7; TRBD1 aligns across 8 bases. This CDR3 is 16 amino acids long. V was pared by 2 bases and J by 2 bases, with 8 bases of the junction left unmatched. The V gene's germline CDR1 is MNHEY and CDR2 SVGAGI. CDR3 loop: CASSYQGTGTTYEQYF. The DNA for the CDR3 is TGTGCCAGCAGTTACCAGGGGACAGGTACGACCTACGAGCAGTACTTC.

The rearrangement joins TRBV15 to TRBJ2-5; the D is unclear. CDR1 is LNHNV, CDR2 YYDKDF, per germline (reference sequence). V lost 10 bases and J lost 0, with 18 bases in between. This CDR3 is 15 amino acids long. CDR3 residues: CASSAFGRNQETQYF. The CDR3 DNA is TGTGCCAGCAGTGCCTTTGGGCGCAACCAAGAGACCCAGTACTTC.

The chain employs TRBV28 and TRBJ1-2; D is undetermined. This CDR3 is built from 13 residues. The germline V gene encodes CDR1 MDHEN and CDR2 SYDVKM. Between the trimmed V and J ends, which lost 2 bases and 4 bases, there was a span of 8 bases. The CDR3 DNA reads TGTGCCAGCAGTTTAGTCACAGTCTATGGCTACACCTTC. Protein sequence: CASSLVTVYGYTF.

This clonotype was recorded at least ten times. The chain has TRBV5-1 and TRBJ2-7, with 9 bases lining up with TRBD1. The germline V gene has CDR1 SGHRS and CDR2 YFSETQ. The junction had 12 bases not matched to a gene; V was cut back by 5 bases and J by 3 bases. This CDR3 has 16 amino acids. The CDR3 region is CASSSEPGQGVYEQYF. In nucleotides, the CDR3 is TGCGCCAGCAGTTCCGAGCCGGGACAGGGCGTCTACGAGCAGTACTTC.

This clonotype has more than one count but fewer than ten. Given a much more abundant clone one base away, this may be a read error. V and J are TRBV10-1 and TRBJ1-3; D remains ambiguous. This CDR3 region has 16 residues. Germline V gene data show CDR1 as WNHNN and CDR2 as SYGVQD (reference sequence). CDR3 loop: CASSESEDSIGNAIYF. The CDR3 DNA reads TGCGCCAGCAGTGAGTCTGAGGACTCTATCGGAAACGCCATATATTTT.

V gene TRBV11-2 combines with J gene TRBJ2-7; D uncertain. Germline-derived CDR1 and CDR2 are SGHAT and FQNNGV. The CDR3 runs 15 residues. V lost 0 bases, J lost 2 bases, and 11 bases lay in between. This CDR3 is CASSLEGQAAYEQYF. CDR3 sequence (DNA): TGTGCCAGCAGCTTAGAGGGCCAGGCTGCCTACGAGCAGTACTTC.

The chain employs TRBV25-1 and TRBJ2-7; 11 nucleotides match TRBD2. The CDR3 runs to 16 residues. With V trimmed by 3 bases and J by 6 bases, 10 bases remained unmatched. The V gene's germline CDR1 is MGHDK and CDR2 SYGVNS. CDR3 coding DNA: TGTGCCAGCAGTGAGGGCCTAGCGGGAGGAGGGTTCGAGCAGTACTTC. Its translation: CASSEGLAGGGFEQYF.

This clonotype was recorded many times. This chain connects TRBV12-5 to TRBJ1-2, with D tentatively TRBD1 (5 bases). The CDR3 sequence is 14 residues long. With 1 base removed from V and 5 bases from J, the gap between germline ends came to 11 bases. From germline, CDR1 is LGHNT and CDR2 FRNRAP. CDR3 nucleotide sequence: TGTGCTAGTGGTTTGGCGACAGAGATGTATGGCTACACCTTC. Protein product: CASGLATEMYGYTF.

The V call is TRBV19, the J call TRBJ1-1, with 10 bases lining up with TRBD1. With V trimmed by 4 bases and J by 6 bases, 5 bases remained unmatched. The germline gives CDR1 LNHDA, CDR2 SQIVND (reference sequence). This CDR3 region has 14 residues. CDR3 loop: CASSTGQGVAEAFF. CDR3 DNA: TGTGCCAGTAGTACCGGACAGGGGGTCGCTGAAGCTTTCTTT.

The gene calls are TRBV10-1 and TRBJ2-2; no reliable D call. This CDR3 has 14 amino acids. V was trimmed by 6 bases and J by 5 bases, leaving 13 bases between them. CDR1 and CDR2 (germline): WNHNN, SYGVQD (reference sequence). The chain's CDR3 is CASSYLSVTGELFF. The CDR3 region has the DNA TGCGCCAGCAGCTATTTGAGCGTGACCGGGGAGCTGTTTTTT.

This chain joins TRBV2 and TRBJ1-5; D remains unclear. V lost 6 bases to trimming and J lost 12 bases, with 3 bases between them. The CDR3 spans 8 residues. The germline CDR1 and CDR2 sequences are SNHLY and FYNNEI. CDR3 nucleotides: TGTGCCAGCAGGCGCCAGCATTTT. It encodes CASRRQHF.

This clonotype was found many times. The CDR3 loop is CASSPSGTGLNEQYF. The CDR3 DNA follows: TGTGCCAGCAGCCCCTCTGGGACAGGTTTAAACGAGCAGTACTTC. This chain connects TRBV7-9 to TRBJ2-7; 8 nucleotides agree with TRBD1. Unmatched junction bases numbered 11, after V lost 5 bases and J lost 5 bases. The CDR3 totals 15 residues. Germline loops: CDR1 SEHNR, CDR2 FQNEAQ (reference sequence).

This clonotype has ten or more counts. The V gene is TRBV19, the J gene TRBJ2-1; 9 bases are shared with TRBD1. The CDR3 spans 13 residues. The germline V gene has CDR1 LNHDA and CDR2 SQIVND (reference sequence). V shed 5 bases, J shed 7 bases, and the junction held 3 bases outside the gene matches. The CDR3 is CASSPGQGNEQFF. The CDR3 DNA reads as TGTGCCAGTAGTCCAGGACAGGGGAATGAGCAGTTCTTC.

The CDR3 protein is CASSLTSGGAYEQYF. The CDR3, as DNA: TGTGCCAGCAGCTTAACTAGCGGGGGGGCCTACGAGCAGTACTTC. This chain uses TRBV7-3 with TRBJ2-7, with 11 bases aligning to TRBD2. Germline assignment: CDR1 SGHTA and CDR2 FQGTGA. The junction had 0 bases not matched to a gene; V was cut back by 0 bases and J by 2 bases. The CDR3 has 15 amino acids. The full variable domain, rest sourced from reference TRBV7-3 and TRBJ2-7, is GAGVSQTPSNKVTEKGKYVELRCDPISGHTALYWYRQSLGQGPEFLIYFQGTGAADDSGLPNDRFFAVRPEGSVSTLKIQRTERGDSAVYLCASSLTSGGAYEQYFGPGTRLTVT.

In its sample, this clonotype was seen many times. CDR3 residues: CASSGTSTDTQYF. CDR3 DNA: TGTGCCAGCAGTGGGACTAGCACAGATACGCAGTATTTT. V is TRBV25-1 and J is TRBJ2-3; possibly TRBD2 for D (5 bases). Trimming removed 4 bases at V and 0 bases at J, with 5 bases between. Germline values: CDR1 MGHDK, CDR2 SYGVNS. The CDR3 spans 13 residues.

This clonotype was counted many times. The V and J genes are TRBV7-9 and TRBJ2-3; D gene uncertain. Germline CDR1 SEHNR, CDR2 FQNEAQ (reference sequence). The CDR3 extends over 15 amino acids. Trimming removed 3 bases from V and 0 bases from J, with 10 bases in between. CDR3: CASSFLGTSTDTQYF. The CDR3 DNA is TGTGCCAGCAGCTTTCTGGGAACTAGCACAGATACGCAGTATTTT.

This clonotype has a count of ten or more. This chain links TRBV7-9 with TRBJ1-3; D not resolved. CDR3 length equals 15 residues. Germline V gene sequence: CDR1 SEHNR, CDR2 FQNEAQ (reference sequence). The ends were cut back, 4 bases at V and 0 bases at J, with 10 bases in the middle. The CDR3 reads CASSSPLDSGNTIYF. The CDR3 DNA is TGTGCCAGCAGCTCCCCCCTGGACTCTGGAAACACCATATATTTT.

As regards this clonotype: A single base separates this from a much larger clone, so it may be a read error. In this CDR3 the conserved last residue, phenylalanine or tryptophan, is missing, so a read error is likely. The V and J genes are TRBV4-2 and TRBJ1-1, with 10 nucleotides matching TRBD1. V lost 0 bases and J lost 6; bases outside the gene matches: 7. From germline, CDR1 is LGHNA and CDR2 YNFKEQ. The CDR3 has 16 residues. The CDR3 coding sequence is TGTGCCAGCAGCCAAGATGCCGGGACAGGGGATGCTGAAGCTTTCCTT. Translating it yields CASSQDAGTGDAEAFL.

A remark on this clonotype: Given a much more abundant clone one base away, this may be a read error. The chain has TRBV12-3 or TRBV12-4 and TRBJ2-1; D could derive from TRBD1 or TRBD2 (6 bases each). The CDR3 consists of 14 residues. The CDR3 DNA sequence: TGTACCAGCGGGTCGGCAGGGGAAAAGGATGAGCAGTTCTTC. Its protein is CTSGSAGEKDEQFF.

This clonotype was recorded a few times. A much larger clone is a single base away; this may be a read error. The V call is TRBV6-1, the J call TRBJ2-1, with 8 bases identical to TRBD2. V lost 3 bases, J lost 4 bases, and 11 bases stayed unmatched. The CDR3 has 17 amino acids. Per germline, CDR1 MNHNS and CDR2 SASEGT. CDR3 amino acids: CASSEPNVGGVYNEQFF. CDR3 DNA: TGTGCCAGCAGTGAGCCAAACGTCGGGGGGGTATACAATGAGCAGTTCTTC.

The rearrangement links TRBV12-3 or TRBV12-4 to TRBJ2-2; 11 bases align to TRBD2. V lost 6 bases, J lost 4 bases, and 7 bases stayed unmatched. The CDR3 sequence is 16 residues long. The CDR3: CASRSIAGGSTGELFF. The CDR3 DNA is TGTGCCAGCAGATCCATAGCGGGGGGGAGCACCGGGGAGCTGTTTTTT.

This chain connects TRBV6-1 to TRBJ2-3, with 8 nucleotides matching TRBD2. The germline V gene encodes CDR1 MNHNS and CDR2 SASEGT. V was clipped by 6 bases and J by 1 base; unmatched bases: 9. The CDR3 is made up of 16 amino acids. CDR3 DNA: TGTGCCAGCAGCTCACCAATAGCGGGACGCACAGATACGCAGTATTTT. Amino acids: CASSSPIAGRTDTQYF.